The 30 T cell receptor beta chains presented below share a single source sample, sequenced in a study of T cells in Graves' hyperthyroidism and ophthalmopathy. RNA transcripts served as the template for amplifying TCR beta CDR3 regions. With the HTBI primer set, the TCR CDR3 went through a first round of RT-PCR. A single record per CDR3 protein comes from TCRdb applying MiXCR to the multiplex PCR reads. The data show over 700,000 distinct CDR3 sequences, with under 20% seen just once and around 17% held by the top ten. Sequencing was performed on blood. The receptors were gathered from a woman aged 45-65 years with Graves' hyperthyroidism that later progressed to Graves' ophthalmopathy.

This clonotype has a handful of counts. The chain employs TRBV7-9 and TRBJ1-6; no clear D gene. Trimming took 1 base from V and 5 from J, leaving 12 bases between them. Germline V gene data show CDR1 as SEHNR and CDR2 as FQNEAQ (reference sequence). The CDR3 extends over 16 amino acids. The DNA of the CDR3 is TGTGCCAGCAGCTTAGGGGAATATCAGGATAATTCACCCCTCCACTTT. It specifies CASSLGEYQDNSPLHF.

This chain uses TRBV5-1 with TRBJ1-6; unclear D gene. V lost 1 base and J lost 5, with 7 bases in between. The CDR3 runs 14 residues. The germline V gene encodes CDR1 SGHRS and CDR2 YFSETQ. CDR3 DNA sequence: TGCGCCAGCAGCTTGAACACTGATAATTCACCCCTCCACTTT. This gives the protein CASSLNTDNSPLHF.

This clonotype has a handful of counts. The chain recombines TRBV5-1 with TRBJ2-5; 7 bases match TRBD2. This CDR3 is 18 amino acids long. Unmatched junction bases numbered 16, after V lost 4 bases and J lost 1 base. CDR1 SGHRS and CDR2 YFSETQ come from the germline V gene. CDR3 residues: CASSPDGTIPGGQETQYF. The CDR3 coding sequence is TGCGCCAGCAGCCCGGACGGGACCATACCGGGGGGCCAAGAGACCCAGTACTTC.

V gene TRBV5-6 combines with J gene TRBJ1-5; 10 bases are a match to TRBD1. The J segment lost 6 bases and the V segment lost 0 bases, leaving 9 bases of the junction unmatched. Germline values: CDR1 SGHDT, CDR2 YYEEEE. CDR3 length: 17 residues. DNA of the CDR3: TGTGCCAGCAGCTTGGGGGGGACAGGGGCCGAGGGTCAGCCCCAGCATTTT. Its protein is CASSLGGTGAEGQPQHF.

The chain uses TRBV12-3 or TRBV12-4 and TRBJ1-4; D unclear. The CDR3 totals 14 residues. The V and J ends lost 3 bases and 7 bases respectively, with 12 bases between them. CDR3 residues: CASSFRHNPEKLFF. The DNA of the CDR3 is TGTGCCAGCAGTTTTCGACATAATCCTGAAAAACTGTTTTTT.

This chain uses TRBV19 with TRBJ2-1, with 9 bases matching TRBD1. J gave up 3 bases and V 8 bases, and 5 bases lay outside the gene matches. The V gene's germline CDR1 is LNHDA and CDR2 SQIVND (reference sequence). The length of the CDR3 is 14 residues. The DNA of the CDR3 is TGTGCCAGTTGGACAGGGGAGGGCTACAATGAGCAGTTCTTC. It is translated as CASWTGEGYNEQFF.

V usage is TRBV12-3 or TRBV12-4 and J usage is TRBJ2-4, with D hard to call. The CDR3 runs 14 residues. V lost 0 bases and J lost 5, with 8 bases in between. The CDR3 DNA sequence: TGTGCCAGCAGTTTAGCGCTATCTGAAAACATTCAGTACTTC. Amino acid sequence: CASSLALSENIQYF.

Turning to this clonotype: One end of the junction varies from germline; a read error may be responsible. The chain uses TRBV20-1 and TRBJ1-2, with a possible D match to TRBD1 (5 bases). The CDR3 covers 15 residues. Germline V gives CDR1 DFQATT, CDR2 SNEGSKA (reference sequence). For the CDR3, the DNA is TGCAGTGCCCGCGCCCCGGGGGGGACCAACTATGGCCACACCTTC. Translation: CSARAPGGTNYGHTF.

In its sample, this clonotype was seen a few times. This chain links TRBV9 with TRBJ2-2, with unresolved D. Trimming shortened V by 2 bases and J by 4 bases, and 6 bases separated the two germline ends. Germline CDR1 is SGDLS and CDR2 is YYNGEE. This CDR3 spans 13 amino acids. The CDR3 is CASSVDGTGELFF. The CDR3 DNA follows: TGTGCCAGCAGCGTTGATGGCACCGGGGAGCTGTTTTTT.

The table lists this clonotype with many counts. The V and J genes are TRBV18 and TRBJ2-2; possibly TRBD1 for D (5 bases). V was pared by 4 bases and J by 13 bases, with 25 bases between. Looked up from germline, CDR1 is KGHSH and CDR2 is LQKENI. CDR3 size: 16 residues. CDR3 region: CASSQDSGLAGKTLFF. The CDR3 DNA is TGTGCCAGCTCACAAGACAGTGGCCTCGCCGGAAAAACGCTGTTTTTT.

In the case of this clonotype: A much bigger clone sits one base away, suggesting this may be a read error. In DNA, the CDR3 is TGCAGGGCATTGGGGAGCGACTCCTACAAGCAGTACTTC. Protein sequence: CRALGSDSYKQYF. The genes are TRBV20-1 and TRBJ2-7, with D perhaps TRBD2 (5 bases). The CDR3 runs 13 residues. The germline gives CDR1 DFQATT, CDR2 SNEGSKA (reference sequence).

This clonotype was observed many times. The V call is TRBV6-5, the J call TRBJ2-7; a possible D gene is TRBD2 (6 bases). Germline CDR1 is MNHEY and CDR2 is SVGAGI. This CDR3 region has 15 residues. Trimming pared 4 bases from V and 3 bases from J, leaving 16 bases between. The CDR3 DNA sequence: TGTGCCAGCAGTTCGGGACTTCTGTTGGGCTACGAGCAGTACTTC. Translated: CASSSGLLLGYEQYF.

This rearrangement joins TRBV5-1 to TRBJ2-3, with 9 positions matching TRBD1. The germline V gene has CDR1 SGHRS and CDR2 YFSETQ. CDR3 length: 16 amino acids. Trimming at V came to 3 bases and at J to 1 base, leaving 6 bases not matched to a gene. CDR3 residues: CASSWTGVSGTDTQYF. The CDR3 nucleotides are TGCGCCAGCAGCTGGACAGGGGTATCGGGCACAGATACGCAGTATTTT.

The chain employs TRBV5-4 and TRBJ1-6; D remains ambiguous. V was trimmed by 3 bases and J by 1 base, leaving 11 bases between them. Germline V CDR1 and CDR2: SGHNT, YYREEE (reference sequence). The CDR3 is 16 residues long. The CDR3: CASSYEPGSYNSPLHF. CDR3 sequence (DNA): TGTGCCAGCAGCTATGAGCCGGGGTCCTATAATTCACCCCTCCACTTT. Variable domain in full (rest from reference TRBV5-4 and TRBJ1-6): ETGVTQSPTHLIKTRGQQVTLRCSSQSGHNTVSWYQQALGQGPQFIFQYYREEENGRGNFPPRFSGLQFPNYSSELNVNALELDDSALYLCASSYEPGSYNSPLHFGNGTRLTVT.

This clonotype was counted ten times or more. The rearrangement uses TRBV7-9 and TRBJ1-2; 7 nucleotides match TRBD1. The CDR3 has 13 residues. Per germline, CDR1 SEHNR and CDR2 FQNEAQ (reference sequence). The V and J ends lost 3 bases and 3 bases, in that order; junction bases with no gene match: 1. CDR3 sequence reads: CASSFGTDYGYTF. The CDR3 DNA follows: TGTGCCAGCAGCTTCGGGACAGACTATGGCTACACCTTC. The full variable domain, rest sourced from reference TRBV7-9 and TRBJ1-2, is DTGVSQNPRHKITKRGQNVTFRCDPISEHNRLYWYRQTLGQGPEFLTYFQNEAQLEKSRLLSDRFSAERPKGSFSTLEIQRTEQGDSAMYLCASSFGTDYGYTFGSGTRLTVV.

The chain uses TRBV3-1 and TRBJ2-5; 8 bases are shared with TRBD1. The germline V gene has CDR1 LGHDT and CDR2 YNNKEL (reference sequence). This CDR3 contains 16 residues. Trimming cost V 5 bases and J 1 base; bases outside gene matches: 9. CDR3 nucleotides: TGTGCCAGCAGCGCCAAGACGACAGGGGTCCAAGAGACCCAGTACTTC. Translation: CASSAKTTGVQETQYF.

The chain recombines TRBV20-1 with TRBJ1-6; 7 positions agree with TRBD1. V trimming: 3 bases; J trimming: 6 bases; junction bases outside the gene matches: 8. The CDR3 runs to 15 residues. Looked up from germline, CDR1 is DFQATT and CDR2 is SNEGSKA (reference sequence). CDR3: CSASWEGQINSPLHF. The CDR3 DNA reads TGCAGTGCTAGTTGGGAGGGACAGATTAATTCACCCCTCCACTTT.

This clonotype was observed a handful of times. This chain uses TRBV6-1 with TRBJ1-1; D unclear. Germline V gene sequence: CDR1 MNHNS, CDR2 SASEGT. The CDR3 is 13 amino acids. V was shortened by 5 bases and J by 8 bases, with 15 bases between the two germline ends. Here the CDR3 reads CASSSRAWGEAFF. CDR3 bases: TGTGCCAGCAGTTCCCGGGCCTGGGGAGAAGCTTTCTTT.

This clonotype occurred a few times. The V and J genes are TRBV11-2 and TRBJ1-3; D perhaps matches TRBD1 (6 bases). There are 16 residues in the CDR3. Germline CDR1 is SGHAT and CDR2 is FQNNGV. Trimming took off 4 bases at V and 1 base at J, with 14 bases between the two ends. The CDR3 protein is CASSSIRTVSGNTIYF. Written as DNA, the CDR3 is TGTGCCAGCAGCTCAATACGGACAGTTTCTGGAAACACCATATATTTT.

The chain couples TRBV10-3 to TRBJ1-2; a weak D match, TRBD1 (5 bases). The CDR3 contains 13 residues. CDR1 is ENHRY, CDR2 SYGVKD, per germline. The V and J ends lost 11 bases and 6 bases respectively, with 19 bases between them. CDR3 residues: CAVPGIRGDGYTF. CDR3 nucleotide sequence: TGTGCCGTTCCAGGGATCCGGGGGGATGGCTACACCTTC.

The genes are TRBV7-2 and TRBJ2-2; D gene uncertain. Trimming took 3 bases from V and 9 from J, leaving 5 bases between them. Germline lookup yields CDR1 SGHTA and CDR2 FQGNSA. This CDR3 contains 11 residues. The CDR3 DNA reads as TGTGCCAGCAGCTTCACTAGGGAGCTGTTTTTT. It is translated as CASSFTRELFF.

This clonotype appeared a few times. CDR3 in DNA: TGTGCCAGCAGTTTCACAGGGGGCCCCTACAATGAGCAGTTCTTC. Translated: CASSFTGGPYNEQFF. The genes are TRBV27 and TRBJ2-1; 9 bases line up with TRBD1. J lost 2 bases, V lost 3 bases, and 2 bases had no gene match. This CDR3 spans 15 amino acids. The germline gives CDR1 MNHEY, CDR2 SMNVEV (reference sequence).

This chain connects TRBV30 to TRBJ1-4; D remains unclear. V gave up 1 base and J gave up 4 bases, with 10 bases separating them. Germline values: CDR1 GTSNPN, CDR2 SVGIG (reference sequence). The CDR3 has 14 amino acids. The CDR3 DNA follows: TGTGCCTGGAGTGCTGGCAGAAGTAATGAAAAACTGTTTTTT. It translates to CAWSAGRSNEKLFF.

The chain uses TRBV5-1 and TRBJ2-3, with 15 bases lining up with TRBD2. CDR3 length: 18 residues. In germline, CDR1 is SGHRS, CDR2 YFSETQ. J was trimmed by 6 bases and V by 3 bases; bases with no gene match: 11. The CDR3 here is CASSSGLAGGRYWDTQYF. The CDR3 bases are TGCGCCAGCAGCTCGGGACTAGCGGGGGGCCGGTATTGGGATACGCAGTATTTT.

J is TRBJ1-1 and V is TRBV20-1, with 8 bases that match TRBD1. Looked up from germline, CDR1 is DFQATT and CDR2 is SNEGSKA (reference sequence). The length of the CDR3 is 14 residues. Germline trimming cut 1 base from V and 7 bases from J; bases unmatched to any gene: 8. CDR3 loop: CSARAPDRVVEAFF. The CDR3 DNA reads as TGCAGTGCTAGAGCTCCGGACAGGGTGGTTGAAGCTTTCTTT.

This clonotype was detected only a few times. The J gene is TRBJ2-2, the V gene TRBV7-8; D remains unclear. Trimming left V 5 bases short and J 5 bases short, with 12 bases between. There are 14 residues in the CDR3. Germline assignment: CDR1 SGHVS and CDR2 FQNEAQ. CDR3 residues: CASSPTDGTGELFF. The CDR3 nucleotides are TGTGCCAGCAGCCCCACCGACGGGACCGGGGAGCTGTTTTTT.

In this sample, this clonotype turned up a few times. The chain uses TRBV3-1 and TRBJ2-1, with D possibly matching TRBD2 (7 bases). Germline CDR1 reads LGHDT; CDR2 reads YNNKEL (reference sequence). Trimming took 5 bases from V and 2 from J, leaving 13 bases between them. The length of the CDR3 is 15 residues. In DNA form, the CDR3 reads TGTGCCAGCAGCTACCGGGGGGCCGCCTACAATGAGCAGTTCTTC. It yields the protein CASSYRGAAYNEQFF.

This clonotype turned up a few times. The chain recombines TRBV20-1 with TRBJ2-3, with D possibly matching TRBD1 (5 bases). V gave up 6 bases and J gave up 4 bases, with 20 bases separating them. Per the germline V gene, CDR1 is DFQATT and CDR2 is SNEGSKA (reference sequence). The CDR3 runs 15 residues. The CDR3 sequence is CSALPGQSNADTQYF. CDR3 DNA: TGCAGTGCCCTTCCCGGACAAAGTAACGCAGATACGCAGTATTTT.

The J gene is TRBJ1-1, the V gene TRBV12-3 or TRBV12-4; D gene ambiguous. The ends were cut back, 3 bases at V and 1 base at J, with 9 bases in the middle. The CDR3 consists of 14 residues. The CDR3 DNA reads TGTGCCAGCAGTTTTCGAGTCACGAACACTGAAGCTTTCTTT. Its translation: CASSFRVTNTEAFF.

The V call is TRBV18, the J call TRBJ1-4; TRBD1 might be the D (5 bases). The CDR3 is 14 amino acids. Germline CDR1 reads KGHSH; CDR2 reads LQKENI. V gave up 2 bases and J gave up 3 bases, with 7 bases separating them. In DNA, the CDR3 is TGTGCCAGCTCACCAGCCAGGGCTAATGAAAAACTGTTTTTT. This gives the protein CASSPARANEKLFF.